These T cell receptor beta chains were read from a single sample in a study of OX40 agonist ivuxolimab in advanced cancers. The table came from immunoSEQ multiplex PCR; TCRdb's copy has only in-frame clones and leaves some out. The sample holds 40,000 to 55,000 clones, 70% to 90% seen once. The sequences come from CD4+ or CD8+ T cells sorted from blood, collected in a trial of the OX40 agonist ivuxolimab. All receptors derive from an adult with an advanced solid tumor such as melanoma, head and neck, liver or kidney cancer. The CDR3 runs from the conserved cysteine through the conserved F or W. Only some rows state a clone size, as once, few, many or a class for expanded clones.

v_call	clone_size	cdr3_aa
TRBV25-1	.	CASSEPRQSTGELFF
TRBV18	once	CASSRGTVDQPQHF
TRBV21-1	.	CASSKVEDTQYF
TRBV5-1	.	CASSLIVSDGYTF
TRBV6-6	medium-sized	CASSYIKTGIAYGYTF
TRBV6-6	.	CASSYDLGGPYEQYF
TRBV27	.	CASSSWTGNNQPQHF
TRBV28	.	CASGFTLGGLAGGYEQYF
TRBV19	few	CASRQTSGTGEQYF
TRBV18	.	CASSPIGNTIYF
TRBV10-3	.	CAIKQGAPGTEAFF
TRBV29-1	.	CSVEASRGHEQYF
TRBV28	.	CASSPRLAGEREQYF
TRBV18	.	CASSPRGNTIYF
TRBV5-6	once	CASSLAPPSTDTQYF
TRBV18	.	CASSLALNNEQFF
TRBV5-1	.	CASSLLQAGSYEQYF
TRBV9	.	CASSVGGDSSYEQYF
TRBV5-1	.	CASSRQVDTGELFF
TRBV27	.	CASAWDRGSYEQYF
TRBV6-5	.	CASSYSPSTDTQYF
TRBV28	.	CASSRPSTTPYEQYF
TRBV15	few	CATSRGLQPQHF
TRBV18	.	CASSLRDRGFQPQHF
TRBV11-3	.	CASSLGRSTDTQYF
TRBV18	few	CASSPPWGSYEQYF
TRBV2	.	CASSERQRTGELFF
TRBV30	.	CAWNSGTGGSNEQFF
TRBV6-6	few	CASSTRQGAWEQYF
TRBV13	.	CASSPRLAYEQFF
TRBV2	.	CASSDVDSNQPQHF
TRBV4-1	.	CASSQGTSLNRKETQYF
TRBV10-3	.	CAIGGSSYNEQFF
TRBV11-2	.	CASSLNNRGVYNEQFF
TRBV4-2	.	CASSQRTSGSYNEQFF
TRBV29-1	.	CSVVDRIHGYTF